One and the same sample provided the 16 T cell receptor beta chains below, sequenced in a study of shared clonotypes between healthy human individuals. TCRdb's copy holds only in-frame clones and misses some; the assay was immunoSEQ multiplex PCR. This table holds about 2.4 million clones, approximately 94% found once. The sequencing input was naive CD4+ T cells from PBMCs. Stated subset: CD45RA+ positively selected. The receptors shown here come from a man between 18 and 35 years old in good health. Some clones in this sample may be carry-over from other donors' samples.

The chain joins TRBV5-1 to TRBJ1-3; D unclear. The V end was cut by 4 bases, the J end by 2 bases, with 13 bases between. CDR1 and CDR2 (germline): SGHRS, YFSETQ. This CDR3 contains 15 residues. CDR3 loop: CASSPMTPTGNTIYF. The CDR3 bases are TGCGCCAGCAGCCCGATGACTCCCACTGGAAACACCATATATTTT.

The chain has TRBV7-9 and TRBJ2-4, with D perhaps matching TRBD2 (6 bases). Trimming cost V 4 bases and J 2 bases, with 12 bases left between them. This CDR3 spans 15 amino acids. Germline CDR1 SEHNR, CDR2 FQNEAQ (reference sequence). CDR3 loop: CASSWGSGSKNIQYF. CDR3 sequence (DNA): TGTGCCAGCAGCTGGGGCAGCGGGTCCAAAAACATTCAGTACTTC.

The chain has TRBV19 and TRBJ2-2, with a tentative D call TRBD2 (6 bases). The CDR3 is made up of 14 amino acids. V gave up 3 bases and J gave up 7 bases, with 12 bases separating them. The germline V gene encodes CDR1 LNHDA and CDR2 SQIVND (reference sequence). As DNA, the CDR3 is TGTGCCAGTAGTATTTCGGGAGCGGACGGGGAGCTGTTTTTT. Its translation: CASSISGADGELFF.

The V gene is TRBV9, the J gene TRBJ2-1; TRBD2 matches at 10 bases. There are 14 residues in the CDR3. Trimming cost V 0 bases and J 10 bases; bases outside gene matches: 4. In germline, CDR1 is SGDLS, CDR2 YYNGEE. Here the CDR3 DNA reads TGTGCCAGCAGCGTAGAACTAGCGGGACCCGAGCAGTTCTTC. Its translation is CASSVELAGPEQFF.

The chain carries TRBV30 and TRBJ2-5; 9 bases are a match to TRBD2. The CDR3 has 14 amino acids. V was pared by 1 base and J by 2 bases, with 2 bases of the junction left unmatched. Per germline, CDR1 GTSNPN and CDR2 SVGIG (reference sequence). CDR3 nucleotide sequence: TGTGCCTGGAGTGAGGGACTAGCACAAGAGACCCAGTACTTC. Amino acid sequence: CAWSEGLAQETQYF.

The gene calls are TRBV5-1 and TRBJ2-6, with D possibly called TRBD1 or TRBD2 (5 bases each). There are 16 residues in the CDR3. V dropped 5 bases and J dropped 0 bases, with 12 bases sitting between them. Per the germline V gene, CDR1 is SGHRS and CDR2 is YFSETQ. The CDR3 loop is CASSLGTTSGANVLTF. The CDR3, as DNA: TGCGCCAGCAGTTTAGGGACGACCTCTGGGGCCAACGTCCTGACTTTC. The variable domain in full, with the rest retrieved from reference TRBV5-1 and TRBJ2-6, is KAGVTQTPRYLIKTRGQQVTLSCSPISGHRSVSWYQQTPGQGLQFLFEYFSETQRNKGNFPGRFSGRQFSNSRSEMNVSTLELGDSALYLCASSLGTTSGANVLTFGAGSRLTVL.

The chain uses TRBV7-3 and TRBJ2-3; D unclear. Germline V gene data show CDR1 as SGHTA and CDR2 as FQGTGA. The V end was cut by 0 bases, the J end by 2 bases, with 9 bases between. This CDR3 spans 15 amino acids. The CDR3 nucleotides read TGTGCCAGCAGCTTAACCGTGGATAACACAGATACGCAGTATTTT. It yields the protein CASSLTVDNTDTQYF. The variable domain in full, completed from reference TRBV7-3 and TRBJ2-3, reads GAGVSQTPSNKVTEKGKYVELRCDPISGHTALYWYRQSLGQGPEFLIYFQGTGAADDSGLPNDRFFAVRPEGSVSTLKIQRTERGDSAVYLCASSLTVDNTDTQYFGPGTRLTVL.

V and J are TRBV12-5 and TRBJ2-1, with a weak D call TRBD2 (6 bases). CDR3 length: 12 residues. The V gene lost 4 bases and the J gene lost 8 bases, with 9 bases spanning the gap. CDR1 LGHNT and CDR2 FRNRAP come from the germline V gene. The CDR3 spells CASGWGEDEQFF. CDR3 nucleotide sequence: TGTGCTAGTGGTTGGGGGGAGGATGAGCAGTTCTTC.

The V and J genes are TRBV19 and TRBJ2-2, with a weak D call TRBD2 (6 bases). V gave up 5 bases and J gave up 4 bases, with 11 bases separating them. The CDR3 is 14 residues long. The germline CDR1 and CDR2 sequences are LNHDA and SQIVND (reference sequence). The CDR3 DNA reads TGTGCCAGTAGTGTGACTAGTCTCACCGGGGAGCTGTTTTTT. Translation: CASSVTSLTGELFF.

A single count supports this clone. The chain uses TRBV27 and TRBJ1-5, with D possibly TRBD1 on 5 matching bases. V gave up 3 bases and J gave up 6 bases, with 9 bases separating them. Germline CDR1 reads MNHEY; CDR2 reads SMNVEV (reference sequence). This CDR3 is built from 13 residues. CDR3 amino acids: CASSFSRGQPQHF. DNA of the CDR3: TGTGCCAGCAGTTTCTCTAGGGGTCAGCCCCAGCATTTT.

The V call is TRBV4-3, the J call TRBJ2-1, with 7 bases that match TRBD1. The CDR3 consists of 13 residues. The germline V gene encodes CDR1 LGHNA and CDR2 YSLEER. V gave up 1 base and J gave up 12 bases; unmatched junction bases: 6. The CDR3 DNA reads as TGCGCCAGCAGCCAAGGCCCTCGACAGGGGCAGTTCTTC. Translation: CASSQGPRQGQFF.

The rearrangement joins TRBV7-9 to TRBJ2-7; D call uncertain. CDR3 length: 12 amino acids. Germline lookup yields CDR1 SEHNR and CDR2 FQNEAQ (reference sequence). The V end lost 1 base, the J end lost 9 bases, and 10 bases lay between the germline ends. CDR3 coding DNA: TGTGCCAGCAGCTTAGAGCTACCCAGGCAGTACTTC. Residues: CASSLELPRQYF.

As DNA, the CDR3 is TGTGCCAGCAGCAAAGGGCGGGAAGATACGCAGTATTTT. As protein: CASSKGREDTQYF. The chain employs TRBV2 and TRBJ2-3, with a weak D call TRBD2 (6 bases). The germline gives CDR1 SNHLY, CDR2 FYNNEI. Trimming removed 6 bases at V and 5 bases at J, with 12 bases between. This CDR3 has 13 residues. The full variable domain, completed using reference TRBV2 and TRBJ2-3, is EPEVTQTPSHQVTQMGQEVILRCVPISNHLYFYWYRQILGQKVEFLVSFYNNEISEKSEIFDDQFSVERPDGSNFTLKIRSTKLEDSAMYFCASSKGREDTQYFGPGTRLTVL.

The V call is TRBV6-4, the J call TRBJ2-1, with D maybe TRBD1 (6 bases). Trimming pared 3 bases from V and 7 bases from J, leaving 13 bases between. CDR1 and CDR2 (germline): MRHNA, SNTAGT. The CDR3 has 14 amino acids. The CDR3 coding sequence is TGTGCCAGCAGTGATGGCTACAGGGAAAATGAGCAGTTCTTC. This sequence encodes CASSDGYRENEQFF.

The CDR3: CASSPRTSGSGGETQYF. The CDR3 DNA reads TGCGCCAGCAGCCCTAGGACTAGCGGGTCCGGAGGGGAGACCCAGTACTTC. The chain links TRBV4-1 to TRBJ2-5; 11 bases fit TRBD2. The trim removed 4 bases at V and 5 bases at J, leaving 12 bases unmatched. Germline V gene data show CDR1 as MGHRA and CDR2 as YSYEKL. This CDR3 contains 17 residues.

The chain uses TRBV10-3 and TRBJ1-2; D is ambiguous. V lost 10 bases and J lost 4, with 16 bases in between. Per germline, CDR1 ENHRY and CDR2 SYGVKD. The CDR3 consists of 13 residues. CDR3 loop: CANTALEGYGYTF. The CDR3 DNA sequence: TGTGCCAACACGGCCCTAGAGGGCTATGGCTACACCTTC.